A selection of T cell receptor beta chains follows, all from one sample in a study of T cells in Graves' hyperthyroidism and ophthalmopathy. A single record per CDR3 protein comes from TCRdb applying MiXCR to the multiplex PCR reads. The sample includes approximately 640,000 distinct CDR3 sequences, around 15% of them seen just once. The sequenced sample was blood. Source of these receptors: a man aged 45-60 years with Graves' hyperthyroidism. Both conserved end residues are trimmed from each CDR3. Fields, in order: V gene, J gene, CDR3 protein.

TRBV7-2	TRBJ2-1	ASSLSAGDGEQF
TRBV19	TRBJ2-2	ASSRSSGTPNTGELF
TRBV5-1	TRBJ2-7	ASRAKAVSYTGYYYEQY
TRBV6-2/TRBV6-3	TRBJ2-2	ASRTSGSRSGELF
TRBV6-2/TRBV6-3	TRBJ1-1	ASSYSLGVGTEAF
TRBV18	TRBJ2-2	ASSPLGGRDTGELF
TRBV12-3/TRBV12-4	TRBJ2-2	ARGMGTSGTPNTGELF
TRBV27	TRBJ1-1	ASSLKSPVNTEAF
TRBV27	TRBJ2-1	ASHTSGRAGEQF
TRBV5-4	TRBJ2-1	ASSWTSGLYNEQF
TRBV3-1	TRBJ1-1	ASTPGLNTEAS
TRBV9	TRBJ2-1	ASSVTSGGDEQF
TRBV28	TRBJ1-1	ASSRAGAFHTEAF
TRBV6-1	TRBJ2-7	ASGQGDQGEQY
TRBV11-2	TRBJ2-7	ASRQIGGGPIYEQY
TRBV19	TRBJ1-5	ASRQTGGAQPQH
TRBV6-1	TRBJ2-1	ASSGVRGRLWEQF
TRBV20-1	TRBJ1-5	SARTGGTSQPQH
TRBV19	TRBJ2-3	ASSIGGGGTDTQY
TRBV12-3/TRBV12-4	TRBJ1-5	ASTLGGVDQPQH
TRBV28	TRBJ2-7	ASSRTSGSYEQY
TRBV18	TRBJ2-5	ASSPPGLVSGETQY
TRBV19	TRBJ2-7	ASSSLSAYEQY
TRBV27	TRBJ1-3	ASSFRGRGNTIY
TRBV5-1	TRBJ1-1	ASLTVGGTEAF
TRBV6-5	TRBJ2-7	ASSYSQGGFYEQY
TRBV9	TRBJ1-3	ASSVDPLSGNTIY
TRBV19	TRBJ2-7	ASSFRRDSYEQY
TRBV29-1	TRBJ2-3	SVDGTSGRPDRTDTQY
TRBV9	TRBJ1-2	ASSVGGHGYT